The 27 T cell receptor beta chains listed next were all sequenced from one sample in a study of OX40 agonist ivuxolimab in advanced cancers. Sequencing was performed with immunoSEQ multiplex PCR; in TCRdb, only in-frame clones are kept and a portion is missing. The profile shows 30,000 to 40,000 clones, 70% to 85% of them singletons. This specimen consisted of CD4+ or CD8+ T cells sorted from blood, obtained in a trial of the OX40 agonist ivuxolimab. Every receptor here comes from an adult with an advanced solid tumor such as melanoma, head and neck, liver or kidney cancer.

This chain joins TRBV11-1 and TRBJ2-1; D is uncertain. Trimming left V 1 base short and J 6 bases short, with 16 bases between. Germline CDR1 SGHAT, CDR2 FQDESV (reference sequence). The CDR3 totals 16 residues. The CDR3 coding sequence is TGTGCCAGCAGCTTAGATGAGCTACGACGAACCAATGAGCAGTTCTTC. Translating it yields CASSLDELRRTNEQFF.

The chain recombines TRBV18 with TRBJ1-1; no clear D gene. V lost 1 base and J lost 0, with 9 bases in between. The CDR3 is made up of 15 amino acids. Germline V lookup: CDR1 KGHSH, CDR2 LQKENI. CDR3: CASSPLREVNTEAFF. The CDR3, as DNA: TGTGCCAGCTCACCACTAAGGGAGGTGAACACTGAAGCTTTCTTT.

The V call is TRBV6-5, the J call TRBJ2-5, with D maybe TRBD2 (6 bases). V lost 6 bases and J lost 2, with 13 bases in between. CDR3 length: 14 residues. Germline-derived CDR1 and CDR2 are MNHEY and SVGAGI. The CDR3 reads CASSTSRGQETQYF. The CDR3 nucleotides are TGTGCCAGCAGCACTTCGCGGGGACAAGAGACCCAGTACTTC.

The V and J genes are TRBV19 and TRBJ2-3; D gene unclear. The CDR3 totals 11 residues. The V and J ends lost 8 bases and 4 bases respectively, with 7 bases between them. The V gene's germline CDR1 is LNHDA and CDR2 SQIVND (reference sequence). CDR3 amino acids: CASSIADTQYF. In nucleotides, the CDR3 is TGTGCCAGTTCGATCGCAGATACGCAGTATTTT.

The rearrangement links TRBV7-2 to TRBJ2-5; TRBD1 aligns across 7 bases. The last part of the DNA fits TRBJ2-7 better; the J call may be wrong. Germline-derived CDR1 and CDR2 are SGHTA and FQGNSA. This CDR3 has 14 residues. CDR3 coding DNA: TGTGCCAGCAGCTCCTTACAGGGGTGGAACGAGCAGTACTTC. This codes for CASSSLQGWNEQYF.

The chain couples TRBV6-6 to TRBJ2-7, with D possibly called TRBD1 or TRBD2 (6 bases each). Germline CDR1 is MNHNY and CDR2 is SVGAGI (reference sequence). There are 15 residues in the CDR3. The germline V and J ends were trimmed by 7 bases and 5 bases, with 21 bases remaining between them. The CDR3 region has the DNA TGTGCCAGCACCATGGGGGGCGCCCCTACCCACGAGCAGTACTTC. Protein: CASTMGGAPTHEQYF.

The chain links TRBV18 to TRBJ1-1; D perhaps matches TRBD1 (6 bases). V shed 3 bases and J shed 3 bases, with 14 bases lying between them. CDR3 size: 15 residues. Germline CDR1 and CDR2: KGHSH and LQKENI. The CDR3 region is CASSPGQGMDTEAFF. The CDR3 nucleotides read TGTGCCAGCTCACCCGGCCAGGGGATGGACACTGAAGCTTTCTTT.

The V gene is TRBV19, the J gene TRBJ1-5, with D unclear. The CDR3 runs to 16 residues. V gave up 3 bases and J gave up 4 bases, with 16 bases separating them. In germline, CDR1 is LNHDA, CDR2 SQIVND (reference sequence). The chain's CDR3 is CASSIGYQFGNQPQHF. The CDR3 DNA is TGTGCCAGTAGTATTGGTTATCAGTTCGGAAATCAGCCCCAGCATTTT.

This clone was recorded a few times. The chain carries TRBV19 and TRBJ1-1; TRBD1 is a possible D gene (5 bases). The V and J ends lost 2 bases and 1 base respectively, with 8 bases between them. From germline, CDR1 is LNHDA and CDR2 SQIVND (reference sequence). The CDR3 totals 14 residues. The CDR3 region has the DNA TGTGCCAGTAGTATATCCGGGGCGAACACTGAAGCTTTCTTT. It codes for CASSISGANTEAFF.

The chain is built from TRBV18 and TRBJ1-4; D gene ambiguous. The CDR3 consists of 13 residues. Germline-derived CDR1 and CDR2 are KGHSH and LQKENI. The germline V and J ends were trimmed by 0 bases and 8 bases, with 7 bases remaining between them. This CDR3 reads CASSPPGKEKLFF. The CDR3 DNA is TGTGCCAGCTCACCACCTGGGAAAGAAAAACTGTTTTTT.

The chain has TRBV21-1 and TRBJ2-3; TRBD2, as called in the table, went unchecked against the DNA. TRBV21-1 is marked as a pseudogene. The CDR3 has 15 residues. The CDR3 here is CASRSEAGRTDTQYF. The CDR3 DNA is TGTGCCAGCAGATCCGAAGCGGGACGCACAGATACGCAGTATTTT.

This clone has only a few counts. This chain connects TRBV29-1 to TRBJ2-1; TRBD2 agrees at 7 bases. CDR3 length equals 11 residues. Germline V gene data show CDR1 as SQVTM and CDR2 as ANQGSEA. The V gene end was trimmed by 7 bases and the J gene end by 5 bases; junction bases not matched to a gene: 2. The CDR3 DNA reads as TGCAGCGGGGGACTAAACAATGAGCAGTTCTTC. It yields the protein CSGGLNNEQFF.

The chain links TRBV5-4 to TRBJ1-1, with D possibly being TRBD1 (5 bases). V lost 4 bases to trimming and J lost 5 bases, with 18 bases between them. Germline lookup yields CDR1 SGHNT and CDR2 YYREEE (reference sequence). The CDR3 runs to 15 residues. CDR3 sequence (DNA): TGTGCCAGCAGCCTCGTTCGGGGGGTGGCGACTGAAGCTTTCTTT. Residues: CASSLVRGVATEAFF.

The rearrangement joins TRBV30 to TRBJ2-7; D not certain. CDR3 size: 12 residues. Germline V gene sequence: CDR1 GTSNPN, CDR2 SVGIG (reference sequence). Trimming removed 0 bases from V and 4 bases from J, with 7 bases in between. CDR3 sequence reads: CAWSVTRYEQYF. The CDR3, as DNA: TGTGCCTGGAGTGTGACCCGGTACGAGCAGTACTTC.

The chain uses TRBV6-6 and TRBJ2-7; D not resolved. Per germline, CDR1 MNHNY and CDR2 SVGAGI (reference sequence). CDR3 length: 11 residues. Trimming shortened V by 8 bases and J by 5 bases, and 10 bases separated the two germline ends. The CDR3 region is CASALGDEQYF. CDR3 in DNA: TGTGCCAGCGCCCTTGGGGACGAGCAGTACTTC.

The CDR3 protein is CASSPGASEAFF. The CDR3 nucleotides read TGTGCCAGCAGTCCGGGGGCCTCGGAAGCTTTCTTT. The chain uses TRBV2 and TRBJ1-1; possibly TRBD1 for D (6 bases). Trimming took off 5 bases at V and 8 bases at J, with 12 bases between the two ends. CDR3 length equals 12 residues. Germline CDR1 reads SNHLY; CDR2 reads FYNNEI.

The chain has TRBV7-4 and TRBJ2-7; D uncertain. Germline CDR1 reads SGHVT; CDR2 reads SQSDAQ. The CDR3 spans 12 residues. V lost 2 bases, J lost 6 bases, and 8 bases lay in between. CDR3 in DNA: TGTGCCAGCAGCTTACCACCCTCCGAGCAGTACTTC. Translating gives CASSLPPSEQYF.

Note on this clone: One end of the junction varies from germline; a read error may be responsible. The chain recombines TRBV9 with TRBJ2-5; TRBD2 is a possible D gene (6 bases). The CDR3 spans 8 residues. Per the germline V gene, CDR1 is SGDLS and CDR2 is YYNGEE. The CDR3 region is CASSPGDF. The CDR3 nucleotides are TGTGCCAGCAGCCCGGGGGACTTC.

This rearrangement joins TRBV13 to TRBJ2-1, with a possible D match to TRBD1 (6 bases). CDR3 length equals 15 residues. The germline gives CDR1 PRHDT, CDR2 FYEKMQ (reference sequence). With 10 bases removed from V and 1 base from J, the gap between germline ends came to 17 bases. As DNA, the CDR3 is TGTGCCACCCGGAAACAGGGATTGTCCTACAATGAGCAGTTCTTC. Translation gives CATRKQGLSYNEQFF.

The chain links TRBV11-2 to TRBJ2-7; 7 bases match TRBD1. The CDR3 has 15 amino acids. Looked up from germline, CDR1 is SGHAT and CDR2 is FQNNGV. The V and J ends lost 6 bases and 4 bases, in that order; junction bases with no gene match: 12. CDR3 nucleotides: TGTGCCAGCAGTCTAGTTGTAGGGGGCGGGTACGAGCAGTACTTC. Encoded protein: CASSLVVGGGYEQYF.

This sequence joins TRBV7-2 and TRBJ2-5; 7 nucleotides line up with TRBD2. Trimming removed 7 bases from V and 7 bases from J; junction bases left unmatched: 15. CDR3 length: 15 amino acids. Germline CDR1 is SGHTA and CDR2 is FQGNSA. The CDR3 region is CASNYRLAGVLTQYF. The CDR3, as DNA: TGTGCCAGCAACTATCGACTAGCCGGTGTCTTGACCCAGTACTTC.

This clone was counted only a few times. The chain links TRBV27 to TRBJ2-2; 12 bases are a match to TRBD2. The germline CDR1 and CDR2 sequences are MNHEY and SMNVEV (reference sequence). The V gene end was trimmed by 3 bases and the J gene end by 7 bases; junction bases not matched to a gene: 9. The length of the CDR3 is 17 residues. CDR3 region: CASSFSSGGARGGELFF. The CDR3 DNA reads TGTGCCAGCAGTTTTTCTAGCGGGGGGGCCAGGGGCGGGGAGCTGTTTTTT.

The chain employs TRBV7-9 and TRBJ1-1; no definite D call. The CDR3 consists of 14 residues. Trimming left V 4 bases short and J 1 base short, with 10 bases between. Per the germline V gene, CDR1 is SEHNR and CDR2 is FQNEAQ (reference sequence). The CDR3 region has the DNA TGTGCCAGCAGCTCGGTGACCCCGAACACTGAAGCTTTCTTT. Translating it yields CASSSVTPNTEAFF. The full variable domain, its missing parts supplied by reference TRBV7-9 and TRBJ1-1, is DTGVSQNPRHKITKRGQNVTFRCDPISEHNRLYWYRQTLGQGPEFLTYFQNEAQLEKSRLLSDRFSAERPKGSFSTLEIQRTEQGDSAMYLCASSSVTPNTEAFFGQGTRLTVV.

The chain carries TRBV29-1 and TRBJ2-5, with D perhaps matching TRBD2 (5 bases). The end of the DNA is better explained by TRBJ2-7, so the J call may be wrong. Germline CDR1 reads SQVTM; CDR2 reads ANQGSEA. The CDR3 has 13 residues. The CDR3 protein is CSVERLSEGEQYF. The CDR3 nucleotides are TGCAGCGTTGAACGCCTCTCCGAGGGCGAGCAGTACTTC.

The CDR3 coding sequence is TGTGCCAGCAGCTCGTACAGAGGAACTAATGAAAAACTGTTTTTT. Its translation: CASSSYRGTNEKLFF. The chain uses TRBV7-2 and TRBJ1-4, with D hard to call. The CDR3 extends over 15 amino acids. V lost 4 bases, J lost 1 base, and 10 bases lay in between. Looked up from germline, CDR1 is SGHTA and CDR2 is FQGNSA.

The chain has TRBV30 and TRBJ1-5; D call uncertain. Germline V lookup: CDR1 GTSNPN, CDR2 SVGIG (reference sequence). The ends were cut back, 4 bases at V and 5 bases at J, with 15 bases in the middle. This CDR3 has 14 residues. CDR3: CAWTRQWEDQPQHF. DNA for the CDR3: TGTGCCTGGACTCGCCAGTGGGAGGATCAGCCCCAGCATTTT.

The CDR3 DNA reads TGTGCCAGCAGTTACAGACAGGGGCCAGGGGGAGTGACCCAGTACTTC. Amino acids: CASSYRQGPGGVTQYF. The chain has TRBV2 and TRBJ2-5; TRBD1 aligns across 8 bases. The trim removed 5 bases at V and 7 bases at J, leaving 15 bases unmatched. Germline loops: CDR1 SNHLY, CDR2 FYNNEI. The CDR3 spans 16 residues.